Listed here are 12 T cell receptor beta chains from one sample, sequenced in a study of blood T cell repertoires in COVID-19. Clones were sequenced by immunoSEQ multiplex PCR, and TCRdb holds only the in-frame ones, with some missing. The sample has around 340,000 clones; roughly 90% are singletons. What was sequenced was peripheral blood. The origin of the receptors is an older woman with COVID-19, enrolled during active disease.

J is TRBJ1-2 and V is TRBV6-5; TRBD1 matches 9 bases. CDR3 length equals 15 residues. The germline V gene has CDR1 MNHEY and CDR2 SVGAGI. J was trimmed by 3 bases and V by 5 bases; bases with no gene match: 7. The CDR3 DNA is TGTGCCAGCAGTACAGGGGGCGTATTAGACTATGGCTACACCTTC. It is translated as CASSTGGVLDYGYTF.

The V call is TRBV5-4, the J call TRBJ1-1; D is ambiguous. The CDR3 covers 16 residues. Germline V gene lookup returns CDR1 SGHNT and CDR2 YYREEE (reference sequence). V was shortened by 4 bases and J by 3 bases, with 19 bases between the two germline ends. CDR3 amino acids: CASSPPAGRSDTEAFF. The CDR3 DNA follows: TGTGCCAGCAGCCCCCCGGCCGGGAGGTCGGACACTGAAGCTTTCTTT.

The CDR3 nucleotides read TGTGCCAGTAGCCTCGTACCCACAGGGGGATACACCTTC. The encoded protein is CASSLVPTGGYTF. The chain recombines TRBV19 with TRBJ1-2; 8 positions match TRBD1. This CDR3 is built from 13 residues. V trimming: 6 bases; J trimming: 11 bases; junction bases outside the gene matches: 11. Germline values: CDR1 LNHDA, CDR2 SQIVND (reference sequence).

The CDR3 coding sequence is TGTGCCAGCAGTGAAGGGGTAGCAGCGAATGAGCAGTTCTTC. This sequence encodes CASSEGVAANEQFF. The chain links TRBV6-1 to TRBJ2-1; D unresolved. The CDR3 contains 14 residues. Trimming removed 1 base at V and 7 bases at J, with 11 bases between. Germline-derived CDR1 and CDR2 are MNHNS and SASEGT.

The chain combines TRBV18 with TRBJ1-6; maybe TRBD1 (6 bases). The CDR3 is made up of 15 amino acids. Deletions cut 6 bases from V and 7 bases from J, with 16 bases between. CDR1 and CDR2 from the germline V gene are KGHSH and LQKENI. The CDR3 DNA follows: TGTGCCAGCTCTGGAAACAGGGTCGGGAATTCACCCCTCCACTTT. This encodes CASSGNRVGNSPLHF.

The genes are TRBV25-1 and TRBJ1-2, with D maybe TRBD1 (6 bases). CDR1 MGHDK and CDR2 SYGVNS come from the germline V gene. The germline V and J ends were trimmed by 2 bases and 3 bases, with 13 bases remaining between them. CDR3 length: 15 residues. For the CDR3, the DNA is TGTGCCAGCAGTGAACCCCAGGGGCTGGACTATGGCTACACCTTC. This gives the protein CASSEPQGLDYGYTF.

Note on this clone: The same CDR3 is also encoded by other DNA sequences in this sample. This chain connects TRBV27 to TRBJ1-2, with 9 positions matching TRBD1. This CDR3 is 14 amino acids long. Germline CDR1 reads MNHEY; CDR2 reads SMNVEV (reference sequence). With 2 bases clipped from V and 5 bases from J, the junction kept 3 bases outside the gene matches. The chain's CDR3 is CASSLTGTGYGYTF. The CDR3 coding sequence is TGTGCCAGCAGTTTAACCGGGACAGGGTATGGCTACACCTTC.

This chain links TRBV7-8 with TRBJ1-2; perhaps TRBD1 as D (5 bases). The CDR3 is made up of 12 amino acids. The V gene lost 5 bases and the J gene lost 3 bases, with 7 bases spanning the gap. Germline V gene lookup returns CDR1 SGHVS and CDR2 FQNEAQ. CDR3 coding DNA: TGTGCCAGCAGCCAAGGGGACTATGGCTACACCTTC. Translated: CASSQGDYGYTF.

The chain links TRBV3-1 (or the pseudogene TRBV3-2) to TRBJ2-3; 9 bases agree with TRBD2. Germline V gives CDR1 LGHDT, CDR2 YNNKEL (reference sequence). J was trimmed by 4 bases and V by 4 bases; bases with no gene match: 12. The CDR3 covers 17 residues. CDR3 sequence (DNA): TGTGCCAGCAGCCCGCATGGCGCGGGGGGGCCTTCAGATACGCAGTATTTT. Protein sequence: CASSPHGAGGPSDTQYF.

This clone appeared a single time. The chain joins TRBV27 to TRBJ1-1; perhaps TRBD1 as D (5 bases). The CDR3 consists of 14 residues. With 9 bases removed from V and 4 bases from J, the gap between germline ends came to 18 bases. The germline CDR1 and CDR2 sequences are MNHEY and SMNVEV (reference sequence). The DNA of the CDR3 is TGTGCCAGTAGTGTGGCGGGGCTTATCACTGAAGCTTTCTTT. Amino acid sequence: CASSVAGLITEAFF.

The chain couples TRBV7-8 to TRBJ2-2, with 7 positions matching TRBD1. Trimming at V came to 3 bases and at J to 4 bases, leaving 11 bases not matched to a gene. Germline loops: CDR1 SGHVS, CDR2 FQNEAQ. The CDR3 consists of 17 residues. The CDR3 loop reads CASSFDRAASGTGELFF. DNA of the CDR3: TGTGCCAGCAGCTTTGACAGGGCCGCAAGCGGCACCGGGGAGCTGTTTTTT.

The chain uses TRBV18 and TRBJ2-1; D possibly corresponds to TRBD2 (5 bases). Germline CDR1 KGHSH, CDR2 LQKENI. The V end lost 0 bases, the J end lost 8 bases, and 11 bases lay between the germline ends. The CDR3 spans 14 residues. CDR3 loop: CASSPPTGRDEQFF. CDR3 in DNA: TGTGCCAGCTCACCACCGACGGGAAGGGATGAGCAGTTCTTC.